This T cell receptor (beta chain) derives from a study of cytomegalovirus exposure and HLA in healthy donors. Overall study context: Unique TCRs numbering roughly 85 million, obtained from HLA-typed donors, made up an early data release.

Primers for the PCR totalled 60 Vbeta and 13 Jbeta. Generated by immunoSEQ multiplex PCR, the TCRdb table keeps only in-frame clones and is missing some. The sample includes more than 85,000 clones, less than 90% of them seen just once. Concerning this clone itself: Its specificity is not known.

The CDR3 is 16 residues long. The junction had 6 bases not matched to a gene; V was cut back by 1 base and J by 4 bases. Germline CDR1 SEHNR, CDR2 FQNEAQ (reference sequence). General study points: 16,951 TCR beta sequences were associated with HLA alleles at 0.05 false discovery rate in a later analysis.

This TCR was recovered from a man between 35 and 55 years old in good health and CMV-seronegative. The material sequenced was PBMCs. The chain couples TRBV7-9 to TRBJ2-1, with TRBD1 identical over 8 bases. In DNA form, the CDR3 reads TGTGCCAGCAGCTTAGGAACAGGGGGTAGGTACAATGAGCAGTTCTTC. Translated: CASSLGTGGRYNEQFF. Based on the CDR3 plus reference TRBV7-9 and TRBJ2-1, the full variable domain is DTGVSQNPRHKITKRGQNVTFRCDPISEHNRLYWYRQTLGQGPEFLTYFQNEAQLEKSRLLSDRFSAERPKGSFSTLEIQRTEQGDSAMYLCASSLGTGGRYNEQFFGPGTRLTVL.